Listed below are T cell receptor beta chains from one sample, sequenced in a study of shared clonotypes between healthy human individuals. Assay used: immunoSEQ multiplex PCR; TCRdb lists only in-frame clones, some missing. The repertoire consists of some 490,000 clones, with about 78% occurring once and the leading ten covering around 12%. Sequenced: PBMCs. The source is a woman between 40 and 50 years old in good health. Some clones in this sample may be carry-over from other donors' samples. Both conserved end residues are part of each CDR3. The order of the fields is CDR3 protein, CDR3 DNA, J gene, V gene, clone size, D gene. D genes are given only for firm matches. Only part of the rows carry a size: once, few, many, or a class if the clone is expanded.

CDR3 protein: CASSAGLATNEQFF
CDR3 DNA: TGTGCCAGCAGCGCGGGACTAGCCACCAATGAGCAGTTCTTC
J gene: TRBJ2-1
V gene: TRBV6-1
clone size: once
D gene: TRBD2

CDR3 protein: CSVDWNTEAFF
CDR3 DNA: TGCAGCGTTGACTGGAACACTGAAGCTTTCTTT
J gene: TRBJ1-1
V gene: TRBV29-1
clone size: NA
D gene: NA

CDR3 protein: CASSRTVFQETQYF
CDR3 DNA: TGTGCCAGCAGTCGGACAGTCTTCCAAGAGACCCAGTACTTC
J gene: TRBJ2-5
V gene: TRBV4-2
clone size: once
D gene: NA

CDR3 protein: CAISAGGDEKLFF
CDR3 DNA: TGTGCCATCAGTGCAGGGGGCGACGAAAAACTGTTTTTT
J gene: TRBJ1-4
V gene: TRBV10-3
clone size: NA
D gene: TRBD1

CDR3 protein: CASRTRTSGYYGQYF
CDR3 DNA: TGTGCCAGCAGGACCCGGACTAGCGGATATTACGGGCAGTACTTC
J gene: TRBJ2-7
V gene: TRBV28
clone size: once
D gene: TRBD2

CDR3 protein: CASSQAETTTGELFF
CDR3 DNA: TGTGCCAGCAGCCAAGCAGAGACTACCACCGGGGAGCTGTTTTTT
J gene: TRBJ2-2
V gene: TRBV4-2
clone size: NA
D gene: NA

CDR3 protein: CASKGENTGELFF
CDR3 DNA: TGTGCCAGCAAAGGGGAGAACACCGGGGAGCTGTTTTTT
J gene: TRBJ2-2
V gene: TRBV13
clone size: NA
D gene: NA

CDR3 protein: CASSSPTHARGSYNEQFF
CDR3 DNA: TGTGCCAGCAGTTCTCCAACCCACGCCCGCGGGAGTTACAATGAGCAGTTCTTC
J gene: TRBJ2-1
V gene: TRBV27
clone size: NA
D gene: TRBD2

CDR3 protein: CASSQGEGYEQYF
CDR3 DNA: TGTGCCAGCTCACAAGGGGAAGGCTACGAGCAGTACTTC
J gene: TRBJ2-7
V gene: TRBV18
clone size: NA
D gene: NA

CDR3 protein: CASSLLYYYEQYF
CDR3 DNA: TGTGCCAGCAGCTTATTGTACTACTACGAGCAGTACTTC
J gene: TRBJ2-7
V gene: TRBV7-2
clone size: few
D gene: NA

CDR3 protein: CASSQGGYRYNEQFF
CDR3 DNA: TGTGCCAGCAGCCAAGGGGGATACCGTTACAATGAGCAGTTCTTC
J gene: TRBJ2-1
V gene: TRBV7-2
clone size: NA
D gene: NA

CDR3 protein: CATSVSYNSPLHF
CDR3 DNA: TGCGCCACCTCCGTTTCGTATAATTCACCCCTCCACTTT
J gene: TRBJ1-6
V gene: TRBV10-2
clone size: NA
D gene: NA

CDR3 protein: CASSLERGVLAKNIQYF
CDR3 DNA: TGTGCCAGCAGCTTAGAACGAGGGGTCTTAGCCAAAAACATTCAGTACTTC
J gene: TRBJ2-4
V gene: TRBV7-8
clone size: few
D gene: NA

CDR3 protein: CASSLSRGDNEQFF
CDR3 DNA: TGCGCCAGCAGCTTGAGCAGGGGTGACAATGAGCAGTTCTTC
J gene: TRBJ2-1
V gene: TRBV5-1
clone size: NA
D gene: NA

CDR3 protein: CASSSLRLAGGEQYF
CDR3 DNA: TGTGCCAGCAGCTCCCTGAGACTAGCGGGGGGCGAGCAGTACTTC
J gene: TRBJ2-7
V gene: TRBV11-2
clone size: NA
D gene: TRBD2

CDR3 protein: CASSIGQAYEQYF
CDR3 DNA: TGTGCCAGCAGTATCGGACAGGCCTACGAGCAGTACTTC
J gene: TRBJ2-7
V gene: TRBV6-6
clone size: NA
D gene: TRBD1

CDR3 protein: CSVEELAPLGAFF
CDR3 DNA: TGCAGCGTTGAAGAGTTAGCCCCATTGGGAGCTTTCTTT
J gene: TRBJ1-1
V gene: TRBV29-1
clone size: few
D gene: NA

CDR3 protein: CASSTNRVYEQYF
CDR3 DNA: TGTGCCAGCAGTACCAACAGGGTCTACGAGCAGTACTTC
J gene: TRBJ2-7
V gene: TRBV2
clone size: NA
D gene: NA

CDR3 protein: CASSRTGAGNTIYF
CDR3 DNA: TGTGCCAGCAGCCGTACAGGGGCTGGAAACACCATATATTTT
J gene: TRBJ1-3
V gene: TRBV5-4
clone size: NA
D gene: TRBD1

CDR3 protein: CASSLPRTGDEQYF
CDR3 DNA: TGTGCCAGCAGCTTGCCCCGGACGGGAGACGAGCAGTACTTC
J gene: TRBJ2-7
V gene: TRBV7-2
clone size: many
D gene: NA

CDR3 protein: CAISEGDRTYEQYF
CDR3 DNA: TGTGCCATCAGTGAGGGGGACAGAACCTACGAGCAGTACTTC
J gene: TRBJ2-7
V gene: TRBV10-3
clone size: many
D gene: TRBD1

CDR3 protein: CASSPRTAQTF
CDR3 DNA: TGTGCCAGCAGCCCCCGGACAGCCCAGACCTTC
J gene: TRBJ1-2
V gene: TRBV7-9
clone size: once
D gene: NA

CDR3 protein: CASSRANQNTEAFF
CDR3 DNA: TGTGCCAGCAGTCGGGCAAACCAGAACACTGAAGCTTTCTTT
J gene: TRBJ1-1
V gene: TRBV25-1
clone size: NA
D gene: NA

CDR3 protein: CASSESPGQGPLGPLHF
CDR3 DNA: TGCGCCAGCAGTGAGTCTCCGGGACAGGGCCCTCTGGGGCCCCTCCACTTT
J gene: TRBJ1-6
V gene: TRBV10-2
clone size: NA
D gene: TRBD1

CDR3 protein: CASRDYPNTGELFF
CDR3 DNA: TGTGCCAGCAGGGACTATCCAAACACCGGGGAGCTGTTTTTT
J gene: TRBJ2-2
V gene: TRBV27
clone size: NA
D gene: NA

CDR3 protein: CASSTRLATTYNEQFF
CDR3 DNA: TGTGCCAGTAGTACTCGACTAGCGACCACCTACAATGAGCAGTTCTTC
J gene: TRBJ2-1
V gene: TRBV19
clone size: NA
D gene: TRBD2

CDR3 protein: CASSPDLWAGELFF
CDR3 DNA: TGTGCCAGCAGTCCGGACCTTTGGGCCGGGGAGCTGTTTTTT
J gene: TRBJ2-2
V gene: TRBV2
clone size: NA
D gene: NA

CDR3 protein: CSVALAGWDEQFF
CDR3 DNA: TGCAGCGTTGCTCTAGCGGGATGGGATGAGCAGTTCTTC
J gene: TRBJ2-1
V gene: TRBV29-1
clone size: NA
D gene: TRBD2

CDR3 protein: CASSEGVRDTQYF
CDR3 DNA: TGTGCCAGCAGTGAGGGGGTTCGGGATACGCAGTATTTT
J gene: TRBJ2-3
V gene: TRBV28
clone size: few
D gene: NA

CDR3 protein: CASSQDRGGPSYNEQFF
CDR3 DNA: TGTGCCAGCAGCCAAGATCGAGGCGGGCCCTCCTACAATGAGCAGTTCTTC
J gene: TRBJ2-1
V gene: TRBV4-2
clone size: NA
D gene: NA